The 29 T cell receptor beta chains listed next were all sequenced from one sample in a study of technical replicates of blood from several donors. TCRdb keeps only in-frame clones here, not all; method: immunoSEQ multiplex PCR. The data contain tens of thousands of clones, 94% of them singletons. The sequenced sample was T cells isolated from PBMCs. The receptors stem from a human donor in good health.

The genes are TRBV5-1 and TRBJ2-1; D is perhaps TRBD1 (6 bases). The germline CDR1 and CDR2 sequences are SGHRS and YFSETQ. The CDR3 sequence is 13 residues long. With 5 bases removed from V and 6 bases from J, the gap between germline ends came to 12 bases. The CDR3 spells CASRKGHPNEQFF. The DNA for the CDR3 is TGCGCCAGCAGGAAGGGACACCCCAATGAGCAGTTCTTC.

V is TRBV5-3 and J is TRBJ1-6; D might be TRBD1 (6 bases). TRBV5-3 counts as an open reading frame of uncertain function. Trimming left V 6 bases short and J 6 bases short, with 25 bases between. This CDR3 has 18 amino acids. CDR3: CARTLSGEWGHLNSPLHF. In DNA form, the CDR3 reads TGTGCCAGAACGTTAAGTGGGGAGTGGGGACATCTTAATTCACCCCTCCACTTT.

The rearrangement joins TRBV6-1 to TRBJ1-6; no reliable D call. The CDR3 is 13 amino acids. The germline V gene encodes CDR1 MNHNS and CDR2 SASEGT. Deletions cut 7 bases from V and 11 bases from J, with 15 bases between. CDR3 in DNA: TGTGCCAGCATGAGGCCAACGGAACCACCCCTCCACTTT. The encoded protein is CASMRPTEPPLHF.

This clone was detected once. The identical CDR3 is also encoded by other nucleotide sequences in the sample. This chain connects TRBV28 to TRBJ1-1; TRBD1 might be the D (5 bases). Trimming cost V 3 bases and J 6 bases, with 11 bases left between them. CDR1 is MDHEN, CDR2 SYDVKM, per germline. The CDR3 contains 13 residues. This CDR3 is CASSLTGGAEAFF. DNA of the CDR3: TGTGCCAGCAGTTTGACTGGGGGGGCTGAAGCTTTCTTT.

The chain couples TRBV5-6 to TRBJ1-6; 7 nucleotides line up with TRBD1. The CDR3 totals 16 residues. CDR1 and CDR2 from the germline V gene are SGHDT and YYEEEE. Trimming removed 4 bases from V and 1 base from J; junction bases left unmatched: 5. The CDR3 sequence is CASSVGGQSYNSPLHF. CDR3 sequence (DNA): TGTGCCAGCAGCGTAGGGGGCCAGTCCTATAATTCACCCCTCCACTTT.

The chain joins TRBV19 to TRBJ1-6; D might be TRBD1 (5 bases). The germline gives CDR1 LNHDA, CDR2 SQIVND (reference sequence). This CDR3 has 13 amino acids. V lost 5 bases, J lost 9 bases, and 11 bases lay in between. The CDR3 is CASSLEGVSPLHF. The CDR3 DNA reads as TGTGCCAGTAGTCTGGAAGGGGTTTCACCCCTCCACTTT.

V gene TRBV11-3 combines with J gene TRBJ2-3; TRBD2 matches 8 bases. V shed 7 bases, J shed 1 base, and the junction held 4 bases outside the gene matches. Germline CDR1 is SGHNT and CDR2 is YENEEA. This CDR3 is 14 amino acids long. The CDR3 sequence is CASNPGGRTDTQYF. The CDR3 nucleotides are TGTGCCAGCAATCCGGGGGGGCGCACAGATACGCAGTATTTT.

V and J are TRBV2 and TRBJ1-4, with D perhaps TRBD1 (6 bases). Per the germline V gene, CDR1 is SNHLY and CDR2 is FYNNEI. The CDR3 is made up of 14 amino acids. Deletions cut 3 bases from V and 5 bases from J, with 10 bases between. The CDR3 loop reads CASSEVQGNEKLFF. The CDR3 coding sequence is TGTGCCAGCAGTGAGGTCCAGGGGAATGAAAAACTGTTTTTT.

V gene TRBV5-8 combines with J gene TRBJ2-3, with 7 positions matching TRBD1. Germline V gives CDR1 SGHTS, CDR2 YDEGEE. The CDR3 spans 15 residues. V gave up 4 bases and J gave up 1 base; unmatched junction bases: 6. CDR3 coding DNA: TGTGCCAGCAGCGCAGACAGGGATCGCACAGATACGCAGTATTTT. Translating it yields CASSADRDRTDTQYF.

This clone appeared a few times. V gene TRBV4-1 combines with J gene TRBJ1-1; D is unclear. The CDR3 has 15 amino acids. CDR1 is MGHRA and CDR2 is YSYEKL in the germline V gene. Trimming left V 1 base short and J 1 base short, with 10 bases between. The CDR3 sequence is CASSQVAISNTEAFF. The CDR3 DNA reads TGCGCCAGCAGCCAAGTGGCCATTTCGAACACTGAAGCTTTCTTT.

The J gene is TRBJ1-5, the V gene TRBV19, with D hard to call. Trimming took 4 bases from V and 4 from J, leaving 14 bases between them. The CDR3 runs 15 residues. Germline values: CDR1 LNHDA, CDR2 SQIVND (reference sequence). The CDR3, as DNA: TGTGCCAGTAGTAATACGGGAGCGTGGAATCAGCCCCAGCATTTT. Encoded protein: CASSNTGAWNQPQHF.

The chain combines TRBV6-5 with TRBJ2-2, with D perhaps matching TRBD2 (6 bases). Trimming took off 6 bases at V and 3 bases at J, with 14 bases between the two ends. CDR1 MNHEY and CDR2 SVGAGI come from the germline V gene. CDR3 length: 15 amino acids. The CDR3 is CASRNRQRDTGELFF. The CDR3 DNA is TGTGCCAGCAGAAACAGGCAGCGGGACACCGGGGAGCTGTTTTTT.

This chain connects TRBV10-3 to TRBJ1-3; 7 bases are a match to TRBD1. After removal of 4 bases from V and 11 bases from J, the junction contained 5 bases not matched to a gene. Germline V gives CDR1 ENHRY, CDR2 SYGVKD. This CDR3 comprises 12 residues. CDR3 bases: TGTGCCATCAGTGGGACAGGTCGGGCCATATATTTT. It specifies CAISGTGRAIYF.

This chain links TRBV10-3 with TRBJ2-7; D is perhaps TRBD1 (5 bases). V was pared by 5 bases and J by 7 bases, with 9 bases between. Germline CDR1 and CDR2: ENHRY and SYGVKD. CDR3 length: 11 residues. In DNA, the CDR3 is TGTGCCATCAGTCAGGGTGCAGAGCAGTACTTC. It translates to CAISQGAEQYF.

This chain links TRBV30 with TRBJ1-6; D unclear. CDR3 length: 15 amino acids. V was pared by 0 bases and J by 7 bases, with 13 bases between. Germline V gives CDR1 GTSNPN, CDR2 SVGIG (reference sequence). In DNA form, the CDR3 reads TGTGCCTGGAGTGTCTTTGGAGGCCTGAATTCACCCCTCCACTTT. Its protein product is CAWSVFGGLNSPLHF.

The V gene is TRBV2, the J gene TRBJ2-3; no clear D gene. CDR3 length equals 13 residues. Germline V CDR1 and CDR2: SNHLY, FYNNEI. The V gene lost 7 bases and the J gene lost 2 bases, with 10 bases spanning the gap. DNA of the CDR3: TGTGCCAGCATGGCGGTGAACACAGATACGCAGTATTTT. Amino acids: CASMAVNTDTQYF.

V is TRBV7-9 and J is TRBJ1-4; tentative D call: TRBD1 (6 bases). Trimming took off 3 bases at V and 4 bases at J, with 9 bases between the two ends. Germline CDR1 SEHNR, CDR2 FQNEAQ (reference sequence). This CDR3 comprises 14 residues. CDR3 in DNA: TGTGCCAGCAGCTTGGGACATATTAATGAAAAACTGTTTTTT. This encodes CASSLGHINEKLFF.

The rearrangement uses TRBV7-7 and TRBJ2-2, with D maybe TRBD1 (6 bases). Per germline, CDR1 SSHAT and CDR2 FNYEAQ (reference sequence). The length of the CDR3 is 18 residues. Trimming pared 5 bases from V and 0 bases from J, leaving 19 bases between. The CDR3 region is CASSPRRQGGANTGELFF. DNA of the CDR3: TGTGCCAGCAGCCCCAGGCGTCAAGGGGGTGCGAACACCGGGGAGCTGTTTTTT.

CDR3 nucleotide sequence: TGTGCCAGTAGACGCGGGGGGGTGAGCTCCTACGAGCAGTACTTC. It is translated as CASRRGGVSSYEQYF. The chain uses TRBV19 and TRBJ2-7; 9 nucleotides match TRBD2. The CDR3 loop spans 15 amino acids. Germline-derived CDR1 and CDR2 are LNHDA and SQIVND (reference sequence). V shed 6 bases, J shed 0 bases, and the junction held 6 bases outside the gene matches.

V gene TRBV19 combines with J gene TRBJ1-1; D might be TRBD1 (5 bases). Germline V lookup: CDR1 LNHDA, CDR2 SQIVND (reference sequence). Between the trimmed V and J ends, which lost 5 bases and 11 bases, there was a span of 12 bases. The CDR3 has 11 amino acids. The DNA of the CDR3 is TGTGCCAGTAGTCCCAGACAGAGGGCTTTCTTT. Amino acids: CASSPRQRAFF.

The rearrangement joins TRBV28 to TRBJ2-1; TRBD1 agrees at 7 bases. CDR3 length: 15 residues. The V gene's germline CDR1 is MDHEN and CDR2 SYDVKM. Trimming at V came to 3 bases and at J to 2 bases, leaving 4 bases not matched to a gene. CDR3 sequence: CASSFRGGTYNEQFF. In DNA, the CDR3 is TGTGCCAGCAGTTTCAGAGGGGGCACCTACAATGAGCAGTTCTTC.

V usage is TRBV14 and J usage is TRBJ1-1; D is perhaps TRBD1 (5 bases). V was clipped by 6 bases and J by 11 bases, with 13 bases between them. This CDR3 is 11 amino acids long. Germline V gene lookup returns CDR1 SGHDN and CDR2 FVKESK. The CDR3 DNA sequence: TGTGCCAGCAGTCCGGGAGGGGCGGCTTTCTTT. It specifies CASSPGGAAFF.

The rearrangement joins TRBV5-8 to TRBJ1-6; D remains unclear. The V gene lost 0 bases and the J gene lost 8 bases, with 12 bases spanning the gap. This CDR3 region has 15 residues. Germline CDR1 is SGHTS and CDR2 is YDEGEE. Here the CDR3 reads CASSLARYGDSPLHF. In DNA form, the CDR3 reads TGTGCCAGCAGCTTGGCAAGGTACGGGGATTCACCCCTCCACTTT. The complete variable domain, with remaining parts taken from reference TRBV5-8 and TRBJ1-6, reads EAGVTQSPTHLIKTRGQQATLRCSPISGHTSVYWYQQALGLGLQFLLWYDEGEERNRGNFPPRFSGRQFPNYSSELNVNALELEDSALYLCASSLARYGDSPLHFGNGTRLTVT.

V usage is TRBV2 and J usage is TRBJ2-7, with TRBD1 as a possible D gene (6 bases). The CDR3 has 12 amino acids. With 7 bases removed from V and 6 bases from J, the gap between germline ends came to 13 bases. Germline V lookup: CDR1 SNHLY, CDR2 FYNNEI. In DNA form, the CDR3 reads TGTGCCAGCATGCTACAGGGCGGCGAGCAGTACTTC. Protein sequence: CASMLQGGEQYF. Combining the CDR3 with reference TRBV2 and TRBJ2-7 gives the whole variable domain EPEVTQTPSHQVTQMGQEVILRCVPISNHLYFYWYRQILGQKVEFLVSFYNNEISEKSEIFDDQFSVERPDGSNFTLKIRSTKLEDSAMYFCASMLQGGEQYFGPGTRLTVT.

The rearrangement joins TRBV19 to TRBJ2-5; 14 bases agree with TRBD2. The V gene's germline CDR1 is LNHDA and CDR2 SQIVND (reference sequence). The CDR3 spans 16 residues. The trim removed 4 bases at V and 5 bases at J, leaving 6 bases unmatched. CDR3 bases: TGTGCCAGTAGTAGGGGGACTAGCGGGAGCGGCGAGACCCAGTACTTC. Translation: CASSRGTSGSGETQYF.

V gene TRBV10-2 combines with J gene TRBJ2-5; D uncertain. CDR1 is WSHSY, CDR2 SAAADI, per germline. The V and J ends lost 8 bases and 4 bases respectively, with 14 bases between them. This CDR3 has 13 amino acids. The CDR3 sequence is CASVETSGETQYF. As DNA, the CDR3 is TGCGCCAGCGTAGAAACTTCAGGAGAGACCCAGTACTTC.

V usage is TRBV5-4 and J usage is TRBJ1-1; D might be TRBD1 (5 bases). Germline V gives CDR1 SGHNT, CDR2 YYREEE (reference sequence). The CDR3 length is 13 residues. V shed 3 bases and J shed 8 bases, with 14 bases lying between them. The CDR3 region has the DNA TGTGCCAGCAGCTCAAAAGAGGACATCGAAGCTTTCTTT. It yields the protein CASSSKEDIEAFF.

The chain carries TRBV5-4 and TRBJ2-5; 10 bases map to TRBD1. Germline V lookup: CDR1 SGHNT, CDR2 YYREEE (reference sequence). V gave up 2 bases and J gave up 5 bases; unmatched junction bases: 3. The CDR3 loop spans 14 amino acids. The DNA of the CDR3 is TGTGCCAGCAGCTTTGTGGGACAGGGGGAGACCCAGTACTTC. This gives the protein CASSFVGQGETQYF.

The chain recombines TRBV7-2 with TRBJ2-1, with 8 positions matching TRBD2. The CDR3 contains 14 residues. V lost 8 bases, J lost 5 bases, and 8 bases stayed unmatched. Per the germline V gene, CDR1 is SGHTA and CDR2 is FQGNSA. CDR3: CASVGGGKNNEQFF. The CDR3, as DNA: TGTGCCAGCGTCGGCGGGGGGAAGAACAATGAGCAGTTCTTC.